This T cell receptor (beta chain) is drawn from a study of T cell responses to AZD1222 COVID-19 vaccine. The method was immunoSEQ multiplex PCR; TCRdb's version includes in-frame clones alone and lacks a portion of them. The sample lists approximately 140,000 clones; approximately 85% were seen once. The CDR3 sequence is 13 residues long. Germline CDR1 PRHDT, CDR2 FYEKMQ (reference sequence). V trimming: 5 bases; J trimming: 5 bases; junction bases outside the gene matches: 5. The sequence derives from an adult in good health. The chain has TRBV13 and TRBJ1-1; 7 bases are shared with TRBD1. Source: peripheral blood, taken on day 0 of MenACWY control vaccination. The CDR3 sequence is CASSQHRGTEAFF. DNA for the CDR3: TGTGCCAGCAGCCAGCACAGGGGTACTGAAGCTTTCTTT.